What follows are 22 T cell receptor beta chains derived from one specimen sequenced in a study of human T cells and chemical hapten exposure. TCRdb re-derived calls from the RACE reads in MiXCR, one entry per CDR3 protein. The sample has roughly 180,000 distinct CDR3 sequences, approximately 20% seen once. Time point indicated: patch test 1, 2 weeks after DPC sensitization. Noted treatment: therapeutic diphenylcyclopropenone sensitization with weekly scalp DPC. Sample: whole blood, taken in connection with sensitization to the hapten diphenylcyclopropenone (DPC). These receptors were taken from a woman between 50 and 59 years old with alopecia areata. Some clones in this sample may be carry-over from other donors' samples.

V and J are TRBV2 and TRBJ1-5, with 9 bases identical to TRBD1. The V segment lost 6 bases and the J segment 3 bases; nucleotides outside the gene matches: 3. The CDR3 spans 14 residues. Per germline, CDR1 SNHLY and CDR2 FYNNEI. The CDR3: CASRDRGINQPQHF. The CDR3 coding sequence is TGTGCCAGCAGGGACAGGGGAATCAATCAGCCCCAGCATTTT.

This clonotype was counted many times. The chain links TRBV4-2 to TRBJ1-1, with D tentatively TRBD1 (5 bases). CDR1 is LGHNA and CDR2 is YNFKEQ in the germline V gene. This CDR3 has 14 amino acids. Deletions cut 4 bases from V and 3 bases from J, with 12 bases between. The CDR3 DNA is TGTGCCAGCAGCCCAAGGGACGACGACACTGAAGCTTTCTTT. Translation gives CASSPRDDDTEAFF.

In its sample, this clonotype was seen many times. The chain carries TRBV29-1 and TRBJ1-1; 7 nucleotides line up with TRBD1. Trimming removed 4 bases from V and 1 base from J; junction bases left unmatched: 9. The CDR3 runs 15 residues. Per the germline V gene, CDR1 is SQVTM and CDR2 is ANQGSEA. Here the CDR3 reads CSVVRDRDSNTEAFF. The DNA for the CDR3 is TGCAGCGTTGTTCGAGACAGGGATTCGAACACTGAAGCTTTCTTT.

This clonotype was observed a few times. CDR3: CASNIAGGPYEQYF. In DNA, the CDR3 is TGTGCCAGCAATATAGCGGGAGGCCCCTACGAGCAGTACTTC. The chain has TRBV6-1 and TRBJ2-7; 10 bases align to TRBD2. V trimming: 7 bases; J trimming: 2 bases; junction bases outside the gene matches: 5. Germline CDR1 MNHNS, CDR2 SASEGT. The CDR3 is 14 residues long.

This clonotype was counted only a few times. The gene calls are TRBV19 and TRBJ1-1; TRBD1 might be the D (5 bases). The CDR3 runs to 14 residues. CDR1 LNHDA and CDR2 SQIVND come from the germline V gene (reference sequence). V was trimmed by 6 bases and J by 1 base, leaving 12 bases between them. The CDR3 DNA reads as TGTGCCAGTAGGCCCCTCGGGGGGAACACTGAAGCTTTCTTT. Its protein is CASRPLGGNTEAFF.

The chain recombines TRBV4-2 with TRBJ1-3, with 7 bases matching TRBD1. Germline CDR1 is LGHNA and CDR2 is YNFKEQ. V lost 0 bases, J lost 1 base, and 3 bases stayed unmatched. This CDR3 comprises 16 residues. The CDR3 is CASSQENRGSGNTIYF. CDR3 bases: TGTGCCAGCAGCCAAGAGAACAGGGGATCTGGAAACACCATATATTTT.

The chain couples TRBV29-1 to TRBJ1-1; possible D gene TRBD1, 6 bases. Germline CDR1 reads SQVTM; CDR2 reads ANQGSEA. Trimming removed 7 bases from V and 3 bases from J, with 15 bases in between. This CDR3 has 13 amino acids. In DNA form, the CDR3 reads TGCAGCGCCACAGGGTCGAAAGACACTGAAGCTTTCTTT. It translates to CSATGSKDTEAFF.

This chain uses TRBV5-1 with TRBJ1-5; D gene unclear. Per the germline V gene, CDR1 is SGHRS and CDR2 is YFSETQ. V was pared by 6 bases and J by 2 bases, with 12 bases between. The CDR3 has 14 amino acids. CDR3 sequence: CASNVETGNQPQHF. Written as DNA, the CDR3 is TGCGCCAGCAATGTTGAGACGGGCAATCAGCCCCAGCATTTT.

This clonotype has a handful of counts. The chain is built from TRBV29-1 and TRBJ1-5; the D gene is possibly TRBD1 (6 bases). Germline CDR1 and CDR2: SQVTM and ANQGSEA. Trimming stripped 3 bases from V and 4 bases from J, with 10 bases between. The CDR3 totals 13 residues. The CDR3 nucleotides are TGCAGCGTTGAGGTGGGGGCAAATCAGCCCCAGCATTTT. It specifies CSVEVGANQPQHF.

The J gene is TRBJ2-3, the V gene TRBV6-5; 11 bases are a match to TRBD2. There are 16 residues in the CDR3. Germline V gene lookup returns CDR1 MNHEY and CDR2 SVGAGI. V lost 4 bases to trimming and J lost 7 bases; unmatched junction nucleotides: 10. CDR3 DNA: TGTGCCAGCAGTTCCGGGACTAGCGGAGAGGGGCATACGCAGTATTTT. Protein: CASSSGTSGEGHTQYF.

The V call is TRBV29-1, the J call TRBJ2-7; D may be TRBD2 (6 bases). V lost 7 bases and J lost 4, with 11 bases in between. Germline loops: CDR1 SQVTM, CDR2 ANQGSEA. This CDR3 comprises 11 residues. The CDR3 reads CSAGLIYEQYF. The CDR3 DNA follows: TGCAGCGCCGGACTAATATACGAGCAGTACTTC.

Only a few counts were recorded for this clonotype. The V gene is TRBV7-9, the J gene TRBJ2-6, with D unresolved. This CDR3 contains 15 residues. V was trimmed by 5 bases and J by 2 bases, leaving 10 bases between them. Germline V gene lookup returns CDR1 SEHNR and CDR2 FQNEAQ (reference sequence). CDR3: CASSALLAGANVLTF. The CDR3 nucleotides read TGTGCCAGCAGCGCCCTACTTGCTGGGGCCAACGTCCTGACTTTC.

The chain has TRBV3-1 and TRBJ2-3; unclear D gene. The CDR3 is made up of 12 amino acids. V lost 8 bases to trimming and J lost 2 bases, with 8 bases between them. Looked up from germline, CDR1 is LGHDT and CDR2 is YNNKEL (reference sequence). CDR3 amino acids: CASQGPTDTQYF. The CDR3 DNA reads TGTGCCAGCCAAGGTCCCACAGATACGCAGTATTTT.

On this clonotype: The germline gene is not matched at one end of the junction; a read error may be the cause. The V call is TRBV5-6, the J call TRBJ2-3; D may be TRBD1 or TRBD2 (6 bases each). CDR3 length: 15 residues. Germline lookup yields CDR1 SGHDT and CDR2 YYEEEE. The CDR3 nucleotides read TGTGCCAGCAGATTGGGGGGCCCCTGGGCCGATACGCAGTATTTT. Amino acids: CASRLGGPWADTQYF.

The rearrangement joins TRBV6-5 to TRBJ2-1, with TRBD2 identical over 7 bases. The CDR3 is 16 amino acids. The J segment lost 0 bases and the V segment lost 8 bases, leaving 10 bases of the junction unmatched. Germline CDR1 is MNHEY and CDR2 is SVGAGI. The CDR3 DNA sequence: TGTGCCAGCGGCGGTATTGGCGGGAGCTCCTACAATGAGCAGTTCTTC. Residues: CASGGIGGSSYNEQFF.

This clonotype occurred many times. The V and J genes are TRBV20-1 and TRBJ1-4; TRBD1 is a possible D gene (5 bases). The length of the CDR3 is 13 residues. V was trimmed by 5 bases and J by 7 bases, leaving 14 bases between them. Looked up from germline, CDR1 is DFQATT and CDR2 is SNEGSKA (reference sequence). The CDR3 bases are TGCAGTGCTCCCGGGACGGTGGGTGAAAAACTGTTTTTT. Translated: CSAPGTVGEKLFF.

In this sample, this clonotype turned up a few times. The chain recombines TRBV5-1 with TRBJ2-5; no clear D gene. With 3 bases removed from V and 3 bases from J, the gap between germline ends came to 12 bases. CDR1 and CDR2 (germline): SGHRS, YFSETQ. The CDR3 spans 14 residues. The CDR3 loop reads CASSSVGRKETQYF. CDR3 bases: TGCGCCAGCAGCTCCGTAGGGCGGAAAGAGACCCAGTACTTC.

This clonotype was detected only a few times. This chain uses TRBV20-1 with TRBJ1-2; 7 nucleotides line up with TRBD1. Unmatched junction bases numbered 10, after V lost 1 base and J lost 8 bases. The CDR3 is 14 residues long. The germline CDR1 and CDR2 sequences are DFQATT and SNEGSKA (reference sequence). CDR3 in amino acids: CSARVDREWVGYTF. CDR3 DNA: TGCAGTGCTAGAGTAGACAGGGAATGGGTAGGCTACACCTTC.

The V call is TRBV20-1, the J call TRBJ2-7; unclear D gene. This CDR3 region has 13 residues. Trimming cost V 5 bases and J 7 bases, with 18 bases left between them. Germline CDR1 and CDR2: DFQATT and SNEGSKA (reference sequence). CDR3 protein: CSALGILSREQYF. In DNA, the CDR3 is TGCAGTGCTTTAGGGATTCTTTCGCGGGAGCAGTACTTC.

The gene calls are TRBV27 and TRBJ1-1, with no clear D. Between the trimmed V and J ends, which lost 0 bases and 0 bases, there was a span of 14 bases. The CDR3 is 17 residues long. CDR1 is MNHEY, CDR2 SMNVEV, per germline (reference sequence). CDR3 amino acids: CASSLSSLTGMNTEAFF. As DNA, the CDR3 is TGTGCCAGCAGTTTATCCTCCCTTACGGGAATGAACACTGAAGCTTTCTTT.

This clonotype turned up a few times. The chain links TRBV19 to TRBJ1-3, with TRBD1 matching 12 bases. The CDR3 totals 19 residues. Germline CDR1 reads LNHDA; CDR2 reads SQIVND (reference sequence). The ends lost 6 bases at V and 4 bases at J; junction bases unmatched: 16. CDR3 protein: CASSHRTGQGAARGNTIYF. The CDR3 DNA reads TGTGCCAGTAGCCACCGCACGGGACAGGGGGCCGCGCGAGGAAACACCATATATTTT.

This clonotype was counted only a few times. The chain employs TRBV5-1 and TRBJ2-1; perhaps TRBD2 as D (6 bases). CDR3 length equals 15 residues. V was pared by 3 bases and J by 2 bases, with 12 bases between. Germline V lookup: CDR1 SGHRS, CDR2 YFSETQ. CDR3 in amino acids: CASSWGSGTYNEQFF. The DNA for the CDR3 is TGCGCCAGCAGCTGGGGTAGCGGTACCTACAATGAGCAGTTCTTC.